A single sample gave rise to the 24 T cell receptor beta chains below, sequenced in a study of blood T cell repertoires in COVID-19. The assay was immunoSEQ multiplex PCR, and TCRdb's table has in-frame clones only and misses some. The sample has about 270,000 clones, approximately 89% seen once. The sequenced sample was peripheral blood. The receptors were gathered from a woman aged 45-60 years with acute or convalescent COVID-19.

J is TRBJ1-3 and V is TRBV18, with D possibly matching TRBD1 (6 bases). Germline V CDR1 and CDR2: KGHSH, LQKENI. With 8 bases removed from V and 0 bases from J, the gap between germline ends came to 26 bases. The CDR3 has 19 residues. This chain's CDR3 is CASTVRWVDSRTSGNTIYF. As DNA, the CDR3 is TGTGCCAGCACCGTCCGTTGGGTGGACAGCCGTACCTCTGGAAACACCATATATTTT. Based on the CDR3 plus reference TRBV18 and TRBJ1-3, the full variable domain is NAGVMQNPRHLVRRRGQEARLRCSPMKGHSHVYWYRQLPEEGLKFMVYLQKENIIDESGMPKERFSAEFPKEGPSILRIQQVVRGDSAAYFCASTVRWVDSRTSGNTIYFGEGSWLTVV.

V gene TRBV4-1 combines with J gene TRBJ2-1; D might be TRBD1 (6 bases). This CDR3 is built from 15 residues. Germline V gene data show CDR1 as MGHRA and CDR2 as YSYEKL. The V end was cut by 8 bases, the J end by 5 bases, with 19 bases between. The CDR3 reads CASARDSKGDNEQFF. CDR3 sequence (DNA): TGCGCCAGCGCCAGAGACAGTAAGGGGGACAATGAGCAGTTCTTC.

V and J are TRBV5-1 and TRBJ1-1; 7 positions agree with TRBD1. V lost 0 bases to trimming and J lost 1 base; unmatched junction nucleotides: 6. The CDR3 extends over 16 amino acids. Germline-derived CDR1 and CDR2 are SGHRS and YFSETQ. CDR3 nucleotide sequence: TGCGCCAGCAGCTTGGGCTCCGGGACAGCGAACACTGAAGCTTTCTTT. Translated: CASSLGSGTANTEAFF.

The V gene is TRBV7-9, the J gene TRBJ1-2, with D uncertain. There are 15 residues in the CDR3. Trimming removed 3 bases at V and 4 bases at J, with 15 bases between. The germline V gene has CDR1 SEHNR and CDR2 FQNEAQ (reference sequence). CDR3 protein: CASSFDGGVFYGYTF. CDR3 coding DNA: TGTGCCAGCAGCTTTGATGGCGGGGTATTCTATGGCTACACCTTC. The entire variable domain, with the rest obtained from reference TRBV7-9 and TRBJ1-2, is as follows: DTGVSQNPRHKITKRGQNVTFRCDPISEHNRLYWYRQTLGQGPEFLTYFQNEAQLEKSRLLSDRFSAERPKGSFSTLEIQRTEQGDSAMYLCASSFDGGVFYGYTFGSGTRLTVV.

The chain is built from TRBV7-3 and TRBJ1-1; TRBD1 aligns across 9 bases. Germline CDR1 is SGHTA and CDR2 is FQGTGA. V gave up 5 bases and J gave up 6 bases; unmatched junction bases: 7. The CDR3 consists of 14 residues. The CDR3 sequence is CASSPNRGLAEAFF. DNA for the CDR3: TGTGCCAGCAGCCCAAACAGGGGGCTGGCTGAAGCTTTCTTT.

The V and J genes are TRBV6-5 and TRBJ2-5; D might be TRBD1 (5 bases). Between the trimmed V and J ends, which lost 2 bases and 2 bases, there was a span of 12 bases. Germline V gene data show CDR1 as MNHEY and CDR2 as SVGAGI. The CDR3 runs 15 residues. The CDR3 nucleotides read TGTGCCAGCAGTTACCTAGGGGCAGCGCAAGAGACCCAGTACTTC. Translated: CASSYLGAAQETQYF.

The CDR3 sequence: CASSPRQGASAGETQYF. The CDR3 coding sequence is TGCGCCAGCAGCCCTAGACAGGGGGCGTCTGCTGGAGAGACCCAGTACTTC. The chain is built from TRBV5-1 and TRBJ2-5, with 10 positions matching TRBD1. CDR3 length equals 17 residues. Germline loops: CDR1 SGHRS, CDR2 YFSETQ. The ends lost 4 bases at V and 4 bases at J; junction bases unmatched: 13.

The chain joins TRBV19 to TRBJ1-4; D remains unclear. There are 15 residues in the CDR3. V gave up 5 bases and J gave up 0 bases, with 10 bases separating them. From germline, CDR1 is LNHDA and CDR2 SQIVND (reference sequence). For the CDR3, the DNA is TGTGCCAGTAGTCCCGACTCCACAACTAATGAAAAACTGTTTTTT. This codes for CASSPDSTTNEKLFF.

The V and J genes are TRBV3-1 (or the pseudogene TRBV3-2) and TRBJ2-3, with TRBD2 identical over 10 bases. CDR3 length: 16 residues. V lost 4 bases, J lost 2 bases, and 6 bases stayed unmatched. Germline CDR1 reads LGHDT; CDR2 reads YNNKEL (reference sequence). CDR3 coding DNA: TGTGCCAGCAGCCCCTTAGCGGGGGGATACACAGATACGCAGTATTTT. Translated, it gives CASSPLAGGYTDTQYF.

The chain recombines TRBV18 with TRBJ1-3; TRBD1 agrees at 11 bases. V was clipped by 0 bases and J by 4 bases; unmatched bases: 5. The CDR3 is 17 amino acids. Germline CDR1 and CDR2: KGHSH and LQKENI. DNA for the CDR3: TGTGCCAGCTCACCACCACGGACAGGGGGCTTAGGAAACACCATATATTTT. Its translation is CASSPPRTGGLGNTIYF.

The rearrangement joins TRBV28 to TRBJ1-2, with 7 bases that match TRBD1. The junction had 7 bases not matched to a gene; V was cut back by 2 bases and J by 7 bases. The germline V gene encodes CDR1 MDHEN and CDR2 SYDVKM. The CDR3 covers 14 residues. CDR3 nucleotide sequence: TGTGCCAGCAGTTTACACCAACAGGGGAGTGGCTACACCTTC. Amino acid sequence: CASSLHQQGSGYTF.

The rearrangement links TRBV7-2 to TRBJ2-7; 8 nucleotides match TRBD2. The junction had 11 bases not matched to a gene; V was cut back by 6 bases and J by 4 bases. CDR3 length: 15 amino acids. Per the germline V gene, CDR1 is SGHTA and CDR2 is FQGNSA. Written as DNA, the CDR3 is TGTGCCAGCAGTTTTACTAGCGGAGGCGAGTACGAGCAGTACTTC. Translating it yields CASSFTSGGEYEQYF.

The chain joins TRBV30 to TRBJ1-6; TRBD1 matches at 9 bases. CDR3 length equals 14 residues. Germline loops: CDR1 GTSNPN, CDR2 SVGIG (reference sequence). The V and J ends lost 3 bases and 7 bases, in that order; junction bases with no gene match: 4. The CDR3 DNA reads as TGTGCCTGGAGCGTTGACAGGGGGAATTCACCCCTCCACTTT. Its protein product is CAWSVDRGNSPLHF.

This chain joins TRBV5-1 and TRBJ2-3; possibly TRBD2 for D (6 bases). The germline V gene has CDR1 SGHRS and CDR2 YFSETQ. Trimming pared 1 base from V and 5 bases from J, leaving 11 bases between. The CDR3 has 14 amino acids. The CDR3 spells CASSLSGVEDTQYF. CDR3 sequence (DNA): TGCGCCAGCAGCTTGTCGGGAGTCGAAGATACGCAGTATTTT.

The gene calls are TRBV3-1 (or the pseudogene TRBV3-2) and TRBJ1-1; 9 positions agree with TRBD1. Germline V gene sequence: CDR1 LGHDT, CDR2 YNNKEL (reference sequence). The CDR3 consists of 18 residues. The junction had 13 bases not matched to a gene; V was cut back by 0 bases and J by 5 bases. The chain's CDR3 is CASSQDRRDRVFGTEAFF. Written as DNA, the CDR3 is TGTGCCAGCAGCCAAGATCGGAGGGACAGGGTCTTCGGTACTGAAGCTTTCTTT.

This clone was detected only once. The rearrangement uses TRBV3-1 (or the pseudogene TRBV3-2) and TRBJ1-4; no reliable D call. Germline V lookup: CDR1 LGHDT, CDR2 YNNKEL (reference sequence). CDR3 length: 16 amino acids. Trimming left V 2 bases short and J 4 bases short, with 14 bases between. The CDR3 sequence is CASSQYRDGGNEKLFF. The CDR3 region has the DNA TGTGCCAGCAGCCAATACCGGGATGGAGGTAATGAAAAACTGTTTTTT.

V gene TRBV5-1 combines with J gene TRBJ2-1; possibly TRBD1 for D (6 bases). The CDR3 sequence is 14 residues long. CDR1 is SGHRS, CDR2 YFSETQ, per germline. Trimming cost V 4 bases and J 8 bases, with 16 bases left between them. CDR3 nucleotides: TGCGCCAGCAGCCAAGGTTGGGCAGGGGATGAGCAGTTCTTC. This encodes CASSQGWAGDEQFF.

This chain joins TRBV5-1 and TRBJ2-7; 9 positions agree with TRBD1. The ends lost 2 bases at V and 5 bases at J; junction bases unmatched: 5. Germline V gene lookup returns CDR1 SGHRS and CDR2 YFSETQ. This CDR3 has 14 residues. Here the CDR3 DNA reads TGCGCCAGCAGCTTCGGGACAGGGTACGACGAGCAGTACTTC. It is translated as CASSFGTGYDEQYF.

This rearrangement joins TRBV12-5 to TRBJ2-5; 7 bases map to TRBD2. Germline values: CDR1 LGHNT, CDR2 FRNRAP. There are 13 residues in the CDR3. V gave up 6 bases and J gave up 7 bases; unmatched junction bases: 8. The CDR3 bases are TGTGCTAGTGGGAGTAGTGGGGGGGGGACCCAGTACTTC. This translates into CASGSSGGGTQYF.

CDR3 coding DNA: TGTGCCAGCAGCCCCATCCCCCCGGCTAGTCCGTACCAAGAGACCCAGTACTTC. Amino acids: CASSPIPPASPYQETQYF. The chain uses TRBV7-6 and TRBJ2-5, with D unclear. V dropped 5 bases and J dropped 0 bases, with 22 bases sitting between them. CDR3 length: 18 amino acids. Germline V lookup: CDR1 SGHVS, CDR2 FNYEAQ.

The chain couples TRBV2 to TRBJ2-1, with D unclear. The CDR3 loop spans 14 amino acids. CDR1 is SNHLY and CDR2 is FYNNEI in the germline V gene. V was pared by 5 bases and J by 4 bases, with 12 bases between. The CDR3 DNA reads TGTGCCAGCAGTTCCCGACAAGATTACAATGAGCAGTTCTTC. Its protein product is CASSSRQDYNEQFF.

The rearrangement joins TRBV3-1 (or the pseudogene TRBV3-2) to TRBJ1-2; D unclear. The ends were cut back, 4 bases at V and 10 bases at J, with 10 bases in the middle. The CDR3 has 11 residues. In germline, CDR1 is LGHDT, CDR2 YNNKEL (reference sequence). The DNA for the CDR3 is TGTGCCAGCAGCCGGGCAAAAGACTACACCTTC. It yields the protein CASSRAKDYTF.

The chain combines TRBV10-3 with TRBJ2-5, with TRBD2 identical over 9 bases. The CDR3 is made up of 15 amino acids. V was clipped by 4 bases and J by 0 bases; unmatched bases: 3. Germline V gene lookup returns CDR1 ENHRY and CDR2 SYGVKD. DNA of the CDR3: TGTGCCATCAGTGCCGCTAGCGGGGACCAAGAGACCCAGTACTTC. Its translation: CAISAASGDQETQYF.

The chain recombines TRBV27 with TRBJ1-5; D is ambiguous. V lost 5 bases to trimming and J lost 4 bases, with 12 bases between them. The germline CDR1 and CDR2 sequences are MNHEY and SMNVEV (reference sequence). CDR3 length equals 14 residues. The CDR3 loop reads CASSDIARNQPQHF. The CDR3 DNA follows: TGTGCCAGCAGTGACATTGCGAGAAATCAGCCCCAGCATTTT.